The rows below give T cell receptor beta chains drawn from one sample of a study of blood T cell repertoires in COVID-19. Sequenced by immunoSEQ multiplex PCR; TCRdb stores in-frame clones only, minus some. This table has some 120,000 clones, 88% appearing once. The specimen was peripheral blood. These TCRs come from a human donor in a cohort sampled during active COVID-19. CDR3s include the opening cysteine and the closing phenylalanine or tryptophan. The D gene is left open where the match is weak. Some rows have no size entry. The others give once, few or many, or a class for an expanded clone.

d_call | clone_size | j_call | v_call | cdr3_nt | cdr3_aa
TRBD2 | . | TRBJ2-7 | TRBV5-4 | TGTGCCAGCAGCTTGGGGGGCGGGAGGCATTACGAGCAGTACTTC | CASSLGGGRHYEQYF
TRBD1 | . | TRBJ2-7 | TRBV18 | TGTGCCAGCTCATCGGGACAGGGGGTTGGGGAGCAGTACTTC | CASSSGQGVGEQYF
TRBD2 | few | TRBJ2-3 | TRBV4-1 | TGCGCCAGCAGCCAAGAGAGCGGGAGACCTAGCACAGATACGCAGTATTTT | CASSQESGRPSTDTQYF
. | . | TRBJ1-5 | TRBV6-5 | TGTGCCAGCAGAGACCAGGGTCATAGCAATCAGCCCCAGCATTTT | CASRDQGHSNQPQHF
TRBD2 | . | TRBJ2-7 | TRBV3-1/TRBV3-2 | TGTGCCAGCAGCCCCGTCACTAGCGGGGCTAGCTCCTACGAGCAGTACTTC | CASSPVTSGASSYEQYF
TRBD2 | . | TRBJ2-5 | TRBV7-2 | TGTGCCAGCAGCAGGACTAGCGGGTCACAAGAGACCCAGTACTTC | CASSRTSGSQETQYF
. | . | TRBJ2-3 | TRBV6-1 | TGTGCCAGCAGTGAAGTCGGGTGGGAGGGCACAGATACGCAGTATTTT | CASSEVGWEGTDTQYF
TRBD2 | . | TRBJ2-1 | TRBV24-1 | TGTGCCACCAGTGATCAGAGCCGGGAGGGGTCCAATGAGCAGTTCTTC | CATSDQSREGSNEQFF
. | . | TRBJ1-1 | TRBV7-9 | TGTGCCAGCAGCTTACTAGTCACTGAAGCTTTCTTT | CASSLLVTEAFF
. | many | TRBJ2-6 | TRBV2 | TGTGCCAGCAGGGACCGGGACTCGAGCTCTGGGGCCAACGTCCTGACTTTC | CASRDRDSSSGANVLTF
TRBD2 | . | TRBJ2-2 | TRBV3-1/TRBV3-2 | TGTGCCAGCAGCAGACGGATGGCGGGAGGGCCCGGCACCGGGGAGCTGTTTTTT | CASSRRMAGGPGTGELFF
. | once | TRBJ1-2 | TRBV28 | TGTGCCAGCAGTCTGGCCGCCTATGGCTACACCTTC | CASSLAAYGYTF
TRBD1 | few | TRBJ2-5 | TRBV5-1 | TGCGCCAGCAGCTTGGGGACAGGGGGAGAGACCCAGTACTTC | CASSLGTGGETQYF
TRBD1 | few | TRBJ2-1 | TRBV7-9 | TGTGCCAGCAGCGGCCGGGACAGATACAATGAGCAGTTCTTC | CASSGRDRYNEQFF
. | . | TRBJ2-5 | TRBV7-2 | TGTGCCAGCAGCCAAGGACAGAGAAGACAGAAAGAGACCCAGTACTTC | CASSQGQRRQKETQYF
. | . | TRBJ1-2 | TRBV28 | TGTGCCAGCAGTTTAATAGAGTATGGCTACACCTTC | CASSLIEYGYTF
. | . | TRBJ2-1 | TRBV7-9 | TGTGCCAGCAGCTTAGGGTTGGACTATGAGCAGTTCTTC | CASSLGLDYEQFF
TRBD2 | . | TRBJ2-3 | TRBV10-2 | TGCGCCAGCAGTGATCCGACTAGCGGAAGCACAGATACGCAGTATTTT | CASSDPTSGSTDTQYF
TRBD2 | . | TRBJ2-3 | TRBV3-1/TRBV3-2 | TGTGCCAGCAGCCAAGGATTCGGACTAGCGGGGGGGAATAATCCAGATACGCAGTATTTT | CASSQGFGLAGGNNPDTQYF
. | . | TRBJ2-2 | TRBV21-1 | TGTGCCAGCAGCAAAATCCCGGATCGGCAGGGGGCGCTTTGGTCAACCGCCGGGGAGCTGTTTTTT | CASSKIPDRQGALWSTAGELFF
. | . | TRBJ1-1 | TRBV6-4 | TGTGCCAGCAGTGACGGGGGGGCCGAAGCTTTCTTT | CASSDGGAEAFF
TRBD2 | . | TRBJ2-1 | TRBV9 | TGTGCCAGCAGCCCGCGGGAGAAGTCCTACAATGAGCAGTTCTTC | CASSPREKSYNEQFF
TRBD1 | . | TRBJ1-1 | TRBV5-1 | TGCGCCAGCAGCTTAGGACAGGCAACGAATGAAGCTTTCTTT | CASSLGQATNEAFF
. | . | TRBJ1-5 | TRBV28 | TGTGCCAGCAGTTATGACAGGAATCAGCCCCAGCATTTT | CASSYDRNQPQHF